The T cell receptor beta chain described here comes from a study of Ad26.COV2.S vaccination and SARS-CoV-2 variants. Across the study: Sample donor was a member of the COV1001 Ad26.COV2.S trial arm.

General study findings and limits: Substantial breadth was reportedly displayed by spike-specific CD8+ and CD4+ T cell responses after vaccination. TCR breadth and depth estimates may have understated total T cell responses.

As concerns this clone: What it recognizes is unknown.

CDR1 DFQATT and CDR2 SNEGSKA come from the germline V gene (reference sequence). CDR3 length: 11 amino acids. Trimming shortened V by 3 bases and J by 5 bases, and 7 bases separated the two germline ends. Sequenced by immunoSEQ multiplex PCR; TCRdb stores in-frame clones only, minus some. Among just under 250,000 clones listed, roughly 90% were seen once. Regarding treatment: 15 to 20 received Ad26.COV2.S at low or high dose, single or two shots; about 5 received placebo; per-sample allocation not given. At day 63 after the first vaccine or placebo injection, samples were drawn. Boston supplied an adult donor aged 18-55 years.

This specimen consisted of peripheral blood, obtained in a trial of Ad26.COV2.S vaccine versus placebo. This sequence originates from a person aged 18-60 years who received the Ad26.COV2.S COVID-19 vaccine or a placebo. The rearrangement uses TRBV20-1 and TRBJ1-2; D not resolved. In nucleotides, the CDR3 is TGCAGTGCTAGTGGTGTATATGGCTACACCTTC. This gives the protein CSASGVYGYTF.